Given below is one T cell receptor (beta chain) in context. Its specificity is unknown. Sequencing was performed with immunoSEQ multiplex PCR; in TCRdb, only in-frame clones are kept and a portion is missing. The sample lists about 150,000 clones; approximately 88% were seen once. The record originates from a study of radiation and T cells in renal cell carcinoma. The wider study: Nephrectomy followed 15 Gy stereotactic body radiation by 4 weeks. General observations from the study: Top tumor clonotypes rose in blood 2 weeks post-radiation, then contracted.

CDR3 size: 16 residues. V shed 2 bases and J shed 0 bases, with 11 bases lying between them. CDR1 and CDR2 from the germline V gene are SEHNR and FQNEAQ (reference sequence). Time point in this sample: blood 2 weeks post-SBRT. Treatment specified: 15 Gy SBRT to primary tumor, nephrectomy 4 weeks later. This renal cell carcinoma was of the clear cell type. J is TRBJ2-4 and V is TRBV7-9; unclear D gene. The TCR was taken from a woman between 45 and 65 years old with renal cell carcinoma. The starting material was blood, obtained from a patient whose treatment included radiotherapy and nephrectomy. DNA for the CDR3: TGTGCCAGCAGCTTAACGGACGGTTCAGCCAAAAACATTCAGTACTTC. Amino acids: CASSLTDGSAKNIQYF. Complete variable domain (other parts from reference TRBV7-9 and TRBJ2-4): DTGVSQNPRHKITKRGQNVTFRCDPISEHNRLYWYRQTLGQGPEFLTYFQNEAQLEKSRLLSDRFSAERPKGSFSTLEIQRTEQGDSAMYLCASSLTDGSAKNIQYFGAGTRLSVL.